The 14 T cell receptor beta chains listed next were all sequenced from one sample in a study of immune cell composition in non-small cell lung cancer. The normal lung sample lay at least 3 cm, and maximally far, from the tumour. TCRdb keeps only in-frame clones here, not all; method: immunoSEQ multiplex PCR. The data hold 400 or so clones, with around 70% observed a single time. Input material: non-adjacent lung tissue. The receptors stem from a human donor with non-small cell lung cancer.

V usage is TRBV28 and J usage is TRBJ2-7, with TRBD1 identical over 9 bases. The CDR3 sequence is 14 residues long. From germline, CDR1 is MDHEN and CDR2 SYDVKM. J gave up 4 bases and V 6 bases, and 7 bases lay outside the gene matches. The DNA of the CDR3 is TGTGCCAGCAGAACAGGGGGCCGTGGGTACGAGCAGTACTTC. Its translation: CASRTGGRGYEQYF.

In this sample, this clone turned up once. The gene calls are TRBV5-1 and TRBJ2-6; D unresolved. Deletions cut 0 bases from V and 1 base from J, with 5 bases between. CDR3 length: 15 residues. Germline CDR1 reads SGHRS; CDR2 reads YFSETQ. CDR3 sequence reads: CASSLGRSGANVLTF. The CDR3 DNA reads TGCGCCAGCAGCTTGGGGAGATCTGGGGCCAACGTCCTGACTTTC.

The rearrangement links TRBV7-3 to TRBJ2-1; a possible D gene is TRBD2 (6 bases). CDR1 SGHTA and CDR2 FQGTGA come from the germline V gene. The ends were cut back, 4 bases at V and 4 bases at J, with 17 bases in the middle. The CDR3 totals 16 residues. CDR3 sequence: CASSSQWGGAYNEQFF. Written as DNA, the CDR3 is TGTGCCAGCAGCTCCCAATGGGGCGGGGCTTACAATGAGCAGTTCTTC. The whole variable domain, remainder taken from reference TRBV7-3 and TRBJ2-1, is GAGVSQTPSNKVTEKGKYVELRCDPISGHTALYWYRQSLGQGPEFLIYFQGTGAADDSGLPNDRFFAVRPEGSVSTLKIQRTERGDSAVYLCASSSQWGGAYNEQFFGPGTRLTVL.

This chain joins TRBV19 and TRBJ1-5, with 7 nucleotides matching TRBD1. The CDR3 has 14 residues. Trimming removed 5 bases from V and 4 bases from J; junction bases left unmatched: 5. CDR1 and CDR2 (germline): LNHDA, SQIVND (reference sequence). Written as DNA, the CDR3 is TGTGCCAGTAGTCCGGGACAGAAGAATCAGCCCCAGCATTTT. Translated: CASSPGQKNQPQHF.

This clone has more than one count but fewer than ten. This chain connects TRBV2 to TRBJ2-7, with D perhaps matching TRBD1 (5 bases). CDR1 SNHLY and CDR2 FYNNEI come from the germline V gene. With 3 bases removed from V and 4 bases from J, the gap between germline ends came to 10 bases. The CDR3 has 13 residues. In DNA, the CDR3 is TGTGCCAGCAGTGAGACAGAAGATTACGAGCAGTACTTC. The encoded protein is CASSETEDYEQYF. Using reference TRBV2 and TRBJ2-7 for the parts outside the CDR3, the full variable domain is EPEVTQTPSHQVTQMGQEVILRCVPISNHLYFYWYRQILGQKVEFLVSFYNNEISEKSEIFDDQFSVERPDGSNFTLKIRSTKLEDSAMYFCASSETEDYEQYFGPGTRLTVT.

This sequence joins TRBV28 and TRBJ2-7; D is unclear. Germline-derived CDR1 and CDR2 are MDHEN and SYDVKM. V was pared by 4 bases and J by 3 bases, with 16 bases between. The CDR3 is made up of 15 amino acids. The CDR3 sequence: CASSSPARTRYEQYF. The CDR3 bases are TGTGCCAGCAGTTCCCCCGCCAGGACCCGCTACGAGCAGTACTTC.

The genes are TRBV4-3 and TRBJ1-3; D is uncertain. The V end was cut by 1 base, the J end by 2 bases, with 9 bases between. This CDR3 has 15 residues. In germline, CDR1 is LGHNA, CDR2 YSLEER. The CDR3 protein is CASSQGGPAGNTIYF. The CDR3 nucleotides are TGCGCCAGCAGCCAAGGAGGGCCCGCTGGAAACACCATATATTTT.

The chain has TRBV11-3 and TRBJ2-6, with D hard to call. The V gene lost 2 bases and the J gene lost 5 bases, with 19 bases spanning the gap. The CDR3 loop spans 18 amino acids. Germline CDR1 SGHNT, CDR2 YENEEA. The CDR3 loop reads CASSLTLSRQSRANVLTF. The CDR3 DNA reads TGTGCCAGCAGCTTAACGTTATCTCGACAAAGTCGGGCCAACGTCCTGACTTTC.

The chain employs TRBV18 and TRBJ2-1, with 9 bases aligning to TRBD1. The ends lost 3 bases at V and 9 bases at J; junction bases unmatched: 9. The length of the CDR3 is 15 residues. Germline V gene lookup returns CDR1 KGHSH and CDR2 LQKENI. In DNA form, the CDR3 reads TGTGCCAGCTCACCCCCGGGACAGGGAGGAGGTGAGCAGTTCTTC. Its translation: CASSPPGQGGGEQFF.

The CDR3 DNA reads as TGTGCCAGTATTGGTGAGGTTAGGGGGACCGGGGAGCTGTTTTTT. It translates to CASIGEVRGTGELFF. J is TRBJ2-2 and V is TRBV19, with D tentatively TRBD1 (6 bases). The CDR3 has 15 residues. Germline loops: CDR1 LNHDA, CDR2 SQIVND (reference sequence). Between the trimmed V and J ends, which lost 7 bases and 5 bases, there was a span of 17 bases.

The CDR3: CASSLGPSSYNEQFF. As DNA, the CDR3 is TGTGCCAGCAGCTTGGGACCCAGCTCCTACAATGAGCAGTTCTTC. V usage is TRBV7-3 and J usage is TRBJ2-1; either TRBD1 or TRBD2 may fit D (5 bases each). V was trimmed by 3 bases and J by 0 bases, leaving 9 bases between them. Germline-derived CDR1 and CDR2 are SGHTA and FQGTGA. CDR3 length: 15 amino acids.

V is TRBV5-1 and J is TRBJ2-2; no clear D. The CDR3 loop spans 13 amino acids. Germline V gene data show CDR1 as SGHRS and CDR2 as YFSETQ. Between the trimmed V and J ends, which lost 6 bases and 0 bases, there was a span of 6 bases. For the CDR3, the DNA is TGCGCCAGCACCATACCGAACACCGGGGAGCTGTTTTTT. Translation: CASTIPNTGELFF.

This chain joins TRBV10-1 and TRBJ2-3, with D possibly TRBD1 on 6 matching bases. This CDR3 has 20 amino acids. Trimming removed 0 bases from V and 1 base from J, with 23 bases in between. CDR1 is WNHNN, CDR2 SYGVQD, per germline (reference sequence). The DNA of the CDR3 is TGCGCCAGCAGTGAGTCGCCCTCGGCAGGGGAAGGATTCGGCACAGATACGCAGTATTTT. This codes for CASSESPSAGEGFGTDTQYF.

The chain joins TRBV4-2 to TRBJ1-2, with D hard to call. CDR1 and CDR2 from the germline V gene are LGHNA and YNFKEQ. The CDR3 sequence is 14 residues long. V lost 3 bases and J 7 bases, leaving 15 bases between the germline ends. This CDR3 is CASSQTYLRSGYTF. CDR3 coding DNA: TGTGCCAGCAGCCAGACCTATCTTCGTAGTGGCTACACCTTC.